Below are 23 T cell receptor beta chains sequenced from a single sample in a study of T cells after yellow fever vaccination. TCRdb used MiXCR to reprocess the 5' RACE reads, holding one entry per CDR3 protein. The sample includes 68,000 or so distinct CDR3 sequences, about 7% of them seen just once. The sequenced sample was CD8+ T cells sorted from PBMCs, obtained about 41 days after the first yellow fever vaccination. The source is a young man who received the YFV17D yellow fever vaccine.

This clonotype was recorded at least ten times. The chain joins TRBV6-5 to TRBJ2-7; no definite D call. Germline CDR1 MNHEY, CDR2 SVGAGI. Trimming left V 5 bases short and J 4 bases short, with 15 bases between. CDR3 length: 14 amino acids. The CDR3 here is CASSTRPGSYEQYF. The CDR3 DNA reads as TGTGCCAGCAGTACCCGCCCGGGTTCTTACGAGCAGTACTTC.

The genes are TRBV12-3 or TRBV12-4 and TRBJ2-7; the match to TRBD1 covers 9 bases. CDR3 length: 14 residues. Germline trimming cut 6 bases from V and 6 bases from J; bases unmatched to any gene: 9. The CDR3 nucleotides are TGTGCCAGCAGCCCGGGGACAGGGTACGGCGAGCAGTACTTC. Protein: CASSPGTGYGEQYF.

This clonotype was observed at least ten times. This chain links TRBV15 with TRBJ2-4; TRBD1 aligns across 7 bases. Trimming cost V 4 bases and J 0 bases; bases outside gene matches: 6. This CDR3 comprises 16 residues. The V gene's germline CDR1 is LNHNV and CDR2 YYDKDF (reference sequence). CDR3 region: CATSTTGFEAKNIQYF. CDR3 DNA: TGTGCCACCAGCACGACAGGGTTTGAAGCCAAAAACATTCAGTACTTC.

Many counts were recorded for this clonotype. This chain links TRBV2 with TRBJ2-1, with D tentatively TRBD2 (5 bases). Trimming took 8 bases from V and 2 from J, leaving 13 bases between them. The CDR3 length is 14 residues. CDR1 SNHLY and CDR2 FYNNEI come from the germline V gene. The CDR3 sequence is CASGVVEAYNEQFF. CDR3 DNA: TGTGCCAGCGGAGTAGTGGAGGCCTACAATGAGCAGTTCTTC.

Many counts were recorded for this clonotype. The chain uses TRBV3-1 and TRBJ2-3; no firm D call. Germline V lookup: CDR1 LGHDT, CDR2 YNNKEL (reference sequence). Trimming took off 1 base at V and 6 bases at J, with 17 bases between the two ends. The CDR3 runs 16 residues. The chain's CDR3 is CASSQVFGSPQDTQYF. The CDR3 nucleotides read TGTGCCAGCAGCCAAGTCTTCGGCAGTCCCCAGGATACGCAGTATTTT.

J is TRBJ2-2 and V is TRBV5-1; no firm D call. The CDR3 runs 14 residues. The V and J ends lost 6 bases and 3 bases respectively, with 12 bases between them. Germline CDR1 is SGHRS and CDR2 is YFSETQ. CDR3 loop: CASTLGRHTGELFF. The CDR3, as DNA: TGCGCCAGCACCCTTGGTCGTCACACCGGGGAGCTGTTTTTT.

This clonotype came up many times. The chain uses TRBV29-1 and TRBJ2-2, with D perhaps matching TRBD2 (5 bases). Germline CDR1 and CDR2: SQVTM and ANQGSEA. The V and J ends lost 5 bases and 7 bases respectively, with 8 bases between them. The CDR3 consists of 11 residues. Here the CDR3 DNA reads TGCAGCGTTCTCGGAGGCGGGGAGCTGTTTTTT. It translates to CSVLGGGELFF.

The table lists this clonotype with many counts. The genes are TRBV7-3 and TRBJ1-1; possible D gene TRBD1, 6 bases. In germline, CDR1 is SGHTA, CDR2 FQGTGA. Trimming took 6 bases from V and 1 from J, leaving 15 bases between them. This CDR3 is built from 15 residues. The CDR3 DNA reads TGTGCCAGCAGTGCTCAGCCAGGGGCGAACACTGAAGCTTTCTTT. It specifies CASSAQPGANTEAFF.

The rearrangement links TRBV15 to TRBJ2-3; perhaps TRBD1 as D (5 bases). Trimming removed 8 bases at V and 6 bases at J, with 12 bases between. The CDR3 contains 12 residues. CDR1 and CDR2 (germline): LNHNV, YYDKDF (reference sequence). In nucleotides, the CDR3 is TGTGCCACCGGGGTTCCAGGGGATACGCAGTATTTT. Its protein product is CATGVPGDTQYF.

This clonotype has a handful of counts. V gene TRBV18 combines with J gene TRBJ2-3; the D is unclear. V lost 2 bases to trimming and J lost 2 bases, with 11 bases between them. This CDR3 region has 15 residues. The germline gives CDR1 KGHSH, CDR2 LQKENI. Here the CDR3 DNA reads TGTGCCAGCTCACCAACTCGGTCCTTCACAGATACGCAGTATTTT. Translation: CASSPTRSFTDTQYF.

This clonotype was counted at least ten times. The V gene is TRBV20-1, the J gene TRBJ1-1, with a weak D call TRBD1 (5 bases). The germline gives CDR1 DFQATT, CDR2 SNEGSKA (reference sequence). The CDR3 has 11 amino acids. Trimming took off 3 bases at V and 5 bases at J, with 7 bases between the two ends. Here the CDR3 reads CSASQGTEAFF. CDR3 bases: TGCAGTGCTAGTCAGGGAACTGAAGCTTTCTTT.

This clonotype was detected only a few times. The genes are TRBV27 and TRBJ2-1, with D perhaps matching TRBD1 or TRBD2 (5 bases each). The germline gives CDR1 MNHEY, CDR2 SMNVEV (reference sequence). Trimming took 9 bases from V and 0 from J, leaving 15 bases between them. CDR3 length equals 15 residues. DNA of the CDR3: TGTGCCAGTATTGCCGGGACCAGCTCCTACAATGAGCAGTTCTTC. Translated: CASIAGTSSYNEQFF.

This clonotype has ten or more counts. V is TRBV7-2 and J is TRBJ2-7; TRBD1 aligns across 7 bases. CDR1 is SGHTA and CDR2 is FQGNSA in the germline V gene. The CDR3 consists of 14 residues. V trimming: 1 base; J trimming: 5 bases; junction bases outside the gene matches: 5. The CDR3 DNA reads as TGTGCCAGCAGCTTAGAGTCAGGACAGGACGAGCAGTACTTC. It is translated as CASSLESGQDEQYF.

This clonotype was observed a handful of times. The chain employs TRBV20-1 and TRBJ1-5, with TRBD1 identical over 11 bases. This CDR3 has 15 residues. Germline V gene data show CDR1 as DFQATT and CDR2 as SNEGSKA (reference sequence). V lost 5 bases to trimming and J lost 6 bases; unmatched junction nucleotides: 9. The CDR3 coding sequence is TGCAGTGCTTCCCGGACAGGGGGCGCATCTCAGCCCCAGCATTTT. Translated: CSASRTGGASQPQHF.

This rearrangement joins TRBV12-3 or TRBV12-4 to TRBJ1-6; 11 bases align to TRBD1. The CDR3 totals 14 residues. The V gene end was trimmed by 5 bases and the J gene end by 11 bases; junction bases not matched to a gene: 5. CDR3 sequence (DNA): TGTGCCAGCAGTAGGGGACAGGGGGGGACACCCCTCCACTTT. Protein product: CASSRGQGGTPLHF.

The chain combines TRBV3-1 with TRBJ2-2; TRBD2 agrees at 8 bases. The J segment lost 10 bases and the V segment lost 3 bases, leaving 16 bases of the junction unmatched. The length of the CDR3 is 17 residues. Germline loops: CDR1 LGHDT, CDR2 YNNKEL (reference sequence). CDR3 nucleotide sequence: TGTGCCAGCAGCCAGGGTCCGGGACTAGACGATAAGGTGGAGCTGTTTTTT. It yields the protein CASSQGPGLDDKVELFF.

This clonotype was observed a few times. V gene TRBV7-8 combines with J gene TRBJ2-1; a possible D gene is TRBD2 (5 bases). Trimming shortened V by 8 bases and J by 0 bases, and 14 bases separated the two germline ends. There are 15 residues in the CDR3. The germline CDR1 and CDR2 sequences are SGHVS and FQNEAQ. The CDR3 nucleotides are TGTGCCAGCCGGGATGGACCTAGCTCCTACAATGAGCAGTTCTTC. This codes for CASRDGPSSYNEQFF.

This clonotype was detected a few times. V and J are TRBV5-1 and TRBJ2-1; possibly TRBD2 for D (5 bases). V lost 1 base and J lost 5, with 19 bases in between. The CDR3 is made up of 17 amino acids. Germline-derived CDR1 and CDR2 are SGHRS and YFSETQ. In nucleotides, the CDR3 is TGCGCCAGCAGCTTGCCCAGCTTATCCGGGGATCACAATGAGCAGTTCTTC. As protein: CASSLPSLSGDHNEQFF.

This clonotype has ten or more counts. The chain has TRBV15 and TRBJ2-5; D is uncertain. With 0 bases removed from V and 7 bases from J, the gap between germline ends came to 6 bases. The germline gives CDR1 LNHNV, CDR2 YYDKDF (reference sequence). This CDR3 contains 12 residues. CDR3: CATSRESGTQYF. CDR3 coding DNA: TGTGCCACCAGCAGAGAATCAGGGACCCAGTACTTC.

This clonotype was seen ten or more times. This chain uses TRBV9 with TRBJ2-1; no firm D call. Germline V gene data show CDR1 as SGDLS and CDR2 as YYNGEE. V was shortened by 2 bases and J by 12 bases, with 21 bases between the two germline ends. This CDR3 has 15 amino acids. This chain's CDR3 is CASSVRSGQLVRQFF. For the CDR3, the DNA is TGTGCCAGCAGCGTTCGGAGTGGGCAGTTGGTCCGGCAGTTCTTC.

The chain combines TRBV10-3 with TRBJ2-4; TRBD2 agrees at 8 bases. CDR1 ENHRY and CDR2 SYGVKD come from the germline V gene. The CDR3 loop spans 14 amino acids. V shed 6 bases, J shed 0 bases, and the junction held 1 base outside the gene matches. The CDR3 DNA follows: TGTGCCATCAGAGCGGGGGAAGCCAAAAACATTCAGTACTTC. Residues: CAIRAGEAKNIQYF.

The rearrangement uses TRBV5-1 and TRBJ1-1, with 8 bases lining up with TRBD1. This CDR3 contains 18 residues. V was clipped by 0 bases and J by 1 base; unmatched bases: 11. CDR1 is SGHRS and CDR2 is YFSETQ in the germline V gene. The CDR3 coding sequence is TGCGCCAGCAGCTTGGGTCCCGGCAGGGGGCTTGAGAACACTGAAGCTTTCTTT. Translation gives CASSLGPGRGLENTEAFF.

The V gene is TRBV6-1, the J gene TRBJ2-4; no firm D call. Germline CDR1 MNHNS, CDR2 SASEGT. The germline V and J ends were trimmed by 3 bases and 10 bases, with 4 bases remaining between them. The CDR3 totals 10 residues. CDR3 residues: CASSDVIQYF. In DNA, the CDR3 is TGTGCCAGCAGTGACGTAATTCAGTACTTC.